This T cell receptor beta chain derives from a study of blood T cell repertoires in COVID-19. In the original processing: Estimated nucleated cell counts came from reference gene primer amplification. The data were produced by immunoSEQ multiplex PCR, yet TCRdb's version contains in-frame clones alone and is incomplete. V, J and clone size reflect that table, while D and trimming were determined from the DNA. The sample has about 150,000 clones, approximately 90% seen once. V was shortened by 6 bases and J by 3 bases, with 17 bases between the two germline ends. CDR3 length: 15 residues. CDR1 is MDHEN, CDR2 SYDVKM, per germline.

The source material was peripheral blood. This receptor was taken from a woman in her thirties or forties with acute or convalescent COVID-19. This chain connects TRBV28 to TRBJ1-1; tentatively, D is TRBD1 (6 bases). In nucleotides, the CDR3 is TGTGCCAGCAGCCCCTGGGGACAAGGATACACTGAAGCTTTCTTT. Protein: CASSPWGQGYTEAFF.